The 3 T cell receptor beta chains given below trace back to one sample, sequenced in a study of blood T cell repertoires in COVID-19. The protocol was immunoSEQ multiplex PCR, while the TCRdb copy is restricted to in-frame clones and leaves out a portion. The table has some 340,000 clones, 90% to 95% seen once. What was sequenced was PBMCs or T cells enriched from blood (not recorded which). The receptor set was obtained from a woman aged 25 to 39 who had been exposed to COVID-19.

The rearrangement uses TRBV5-1 and TRBJ1-2, with D possibly TRBD1 on 5 matching bases. Germline V gives CDR1 SGHRS, CDR2 YFSETQ. Trimming stripped 1 base from V and 8 bases from J, with 21 bases between. The CDR3 extends over 16 amino acids. CDR3 sequence: CASSLSSRVLPEGYTF. Written as DNA, the CDR3 is TGCGCCAGCAGCTTGTCCTCCAGGGTTCTCCCTGAGGGCTACACCTTC.

The chain couples TRBV2 to TRBJ2-7; 8 positions match TRBD2. The CDR3 consists of 13 residues. Unmatched junction bases numbered 4, after V lost 3 bases and J lost 6 bases. Germline values: CDR1 SNHLY, CDR2 FYNNEI. CDR3 bases: TGTGCCAGCAGTGACGGGGCGGGAGGCGAGCAGTACTTC. Amino acid sequence: CASSDGAGGEQYF.

The V call is TRBV4-2, the J call TRBJ2-5; 8 nucleotides align to TRBD1. Germline V gives CDR1 LGHNA, CDR2 YNFKEQ. V shed 1 base, J shed 3 bases, and the junction held 1 base outside the gene matches. There are 14 residues in the CDR3. The CDR3 nucleotides are TGTGCCAGCAGCCAAGGACAGGGGAAAGAGACCCAGTACTTC. Its translation is CASSQGQGKETQYF.